Here is one TCR beta chain with its context. This clone was recorded once. What antigen it recognizes has not been identified. Per-base qualities were not stored, and no clone one base away is much larger. TCRbeta CDR3 regions were amplified from genomic DNA by means of the immunoSEQ Assay, a bias-controlled multiplex PCR. Regarding the original processing steps: The number of nucleated cells in each sample was estimated by amplification of reference gene primers within the assay. To quantify the absolute abundance of each unique TCRbeta CDR3 rearrangement, sequence reads were collapsed and filtered. For each sample, productive Simpson clonality was calculated as the square root of Simpson's diversity index across productive rearrangements. TCRdb took over this immuneACCESS table, retaining in-frame rearrangements with V and J assigned. Such tables are incomplete; in checked studies, under half of the missing clones stem from an unresolved V gene, and the remainder is unexplained. For V, J and clone size, that table is used; D and trimming come from the DNA. For this sample there are over 200,000 clones; roughly nine tenths appear just once. Together, the top ten hold around 3.7% of the sample.

This record belongs to a study of blood T cell repertoires in COVID-19 (dated by TCRdb to the early 2020s). With regard to the full study: Samples from collaborators originated in the United States, Italy and Spain and spanned both the acute and convalescent phases of COVID-19. The material from the prospective study consisted of cDNA or gDNA derived from T cells, B-cell-depleted T cells, or PBMCs. The sample metadata nearly always contained a de-identified subject ID, COVID-19 status, age in years and sex. Where available, HLA class I and class II types were taken from metadata supplied by the sample provider and were not determined by assay-based typing. The repertoires were released in a freely available public database intended as a resource for research on the immune response to SARS-CoV-2. Samples came from the ongoing ImmuneRACE study (first 160 participants) plus 1,254 subjects from 6 global collaborators. Deeply sampled blood TCRbeta repertoires from subjects exposed to, actively infected with, or recovered from COVID-19 were included in the dataset.

Germline trimming amounts to 6 bases on V and 0 bases on J, with 5 as the count of junction bases outside the gene matches. Taken from the germline V gene, the CDR1 and CDR2 loops are SQVTM and ANQGSEA. The CDR3 covers 13 residues, taking in both the cysteine and the phenylalanine. The only DNA kept is the CDR3, 39 bases in frame from the first base. In the prospective study, participants were roughly 18 to 95 years old, resided in approximately 25 geographic areas of the United States, and were enrolled through a virtual design. To assign participants to cohorts, the prospective study relied on clinical history that participants themselves reported in a screening survey and a study questionnaire. In the prospective study, mobile phlebotomists collected whole blood, serum and a nasopharyngeal or oropharyngeal swab from each participant. Participants in the prospective study had the option to provide additional blood draws and questionnaires over a 2-month period. Prospective study blood samples were shipped either frozen or at room temperature before DNA extraction.

Paper-wide results and their limitations: The amount of clinical and demographic metadata varied by source and participant and was provided uncurated.

This receptor was obtained from a woman between 25 and 40 years old with acute COVID-19. The sample taken for sequencing was PBMCs or T cells enriched from blood (not recorded which). In this chain, TRBV29-1 is recombined with TRBJ2-7, and TRBD1 aligns with 7 junction nucleotides. The CDR3 protein sequence reads: CSVGHRGSYEQYF. The DNA sequence is given as TGCAGCGTCGGACACAGGGGCTCCTACGAGCAGTACTTC.